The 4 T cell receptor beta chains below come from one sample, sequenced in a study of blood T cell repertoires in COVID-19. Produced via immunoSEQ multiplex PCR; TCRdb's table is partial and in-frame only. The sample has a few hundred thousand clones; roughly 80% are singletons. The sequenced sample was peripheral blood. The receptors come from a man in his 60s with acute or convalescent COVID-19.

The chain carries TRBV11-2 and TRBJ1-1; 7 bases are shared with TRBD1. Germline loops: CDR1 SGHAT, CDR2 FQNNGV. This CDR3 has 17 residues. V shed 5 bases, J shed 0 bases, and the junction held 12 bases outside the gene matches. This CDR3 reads CASSTYGPGGLNTEAFF. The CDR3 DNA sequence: TGTGCCAGCAGCACCTACGGCCCAGGGGGACTGAACACTGAAGCTTTCTTT.

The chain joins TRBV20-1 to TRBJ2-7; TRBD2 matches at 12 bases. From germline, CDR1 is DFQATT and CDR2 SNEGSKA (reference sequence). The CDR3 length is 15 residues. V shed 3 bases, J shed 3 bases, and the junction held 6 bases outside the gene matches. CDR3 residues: CSASTTSGGNYEQYF. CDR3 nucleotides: TGCAGTGCTAGTACTACTAGCGGGGGGAACTACGAGCAGTACTTC.

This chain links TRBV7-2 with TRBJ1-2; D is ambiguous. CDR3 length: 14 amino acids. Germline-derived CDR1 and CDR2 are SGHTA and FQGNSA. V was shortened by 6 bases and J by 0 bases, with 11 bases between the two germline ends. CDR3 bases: TGTGCCAGCAGGCCGCAGGCAACTAACTATGGCTACACCTTC. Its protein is CASRPQATNYGYTF.

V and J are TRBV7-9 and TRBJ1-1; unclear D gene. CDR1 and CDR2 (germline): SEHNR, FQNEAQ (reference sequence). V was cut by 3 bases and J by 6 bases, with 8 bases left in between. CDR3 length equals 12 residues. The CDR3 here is CASSFSVSEAFF. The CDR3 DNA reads TGTGCCAGCAGCTTTTCAGTGTCTGAAGCTTTCTTT.